The clone carrying this T cell receptor beta chain has a handful of counts. Antigen specificity is unknown. This entry comes from a study of T cells after yellow fever vaccination. Study findings and constraints: Most clones from primary vaccination were detected again post-booster (around 95% CD4, 88% CD8). High-abundance clonotypes from the bulk population could contaminate FACS-sorted repertoires.

V gave up 0 bases and J gave up 1 base; unmatched junction bases: 7. Germline loops: CDR1 DFQATT, CDR2 SNEGSKA (reference sequence). The CDR3 runs to 16 residues. Template switching with 5'RACE generated the TCR cDNA and added a universal primer site and UMIs. TCRdb used MiXCR to reprocess the 5' RACE reads, holding one entry per CDR3 protein. The data contain under 30,000 distinct CDR3 sequences, less than 5.5% of them seen just once; the ten biggest clones take up about two fifths. This sequence joins TRBV20-1 and TRBJ2-5; 8 bases are a match to TRBD1. This sequence originates from a man aged 30 to 39 who received the YFV17D yellow fever vaccine. Material: CD8+ T cells sorted from PBMCs, obtained 10 days after the yellow fever booster vaccination. CDR3 in amino acids: CSARDFTGGSQETQYF. The CDR3 bases are TGCAGTGCTAGAGACTTCACAGGGGGTAGCCAAGAGACCCAGTACTTC.